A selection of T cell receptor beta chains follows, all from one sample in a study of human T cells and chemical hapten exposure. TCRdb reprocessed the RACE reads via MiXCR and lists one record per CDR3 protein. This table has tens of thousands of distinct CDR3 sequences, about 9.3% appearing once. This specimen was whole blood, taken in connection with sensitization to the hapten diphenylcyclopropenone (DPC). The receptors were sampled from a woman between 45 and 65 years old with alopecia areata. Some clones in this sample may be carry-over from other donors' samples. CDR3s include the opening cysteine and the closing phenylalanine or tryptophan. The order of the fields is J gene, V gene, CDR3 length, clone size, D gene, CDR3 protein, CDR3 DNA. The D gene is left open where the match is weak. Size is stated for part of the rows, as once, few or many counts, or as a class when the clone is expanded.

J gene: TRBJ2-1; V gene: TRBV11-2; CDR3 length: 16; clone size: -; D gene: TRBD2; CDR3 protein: CASSFRSGGSVDEQFF; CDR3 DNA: TGTGCCAGCAGCTTTAGGTCGGGCGGGAGTGTGGATGAGCAGTTCTTC
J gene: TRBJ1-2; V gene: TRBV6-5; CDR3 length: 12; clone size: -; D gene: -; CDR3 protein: CASSRPGYGYTF; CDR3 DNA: TGTGCCAGCAGTCGGCCAGGGTATGGCTACACCTTC
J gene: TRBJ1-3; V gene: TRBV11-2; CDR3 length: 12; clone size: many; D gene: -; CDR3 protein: CASSPSWDTIYF; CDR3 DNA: TGTGCCAGCAGCCCTTCTTGGGACACCATATATTTT
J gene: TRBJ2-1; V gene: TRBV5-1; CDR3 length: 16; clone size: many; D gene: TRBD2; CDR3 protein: CASSLVSGRVYNEQFF; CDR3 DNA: TGCGCCAGCAGCTTGGTAAGCGGGAGGGTCTACAATGAGCAGTTCTTC
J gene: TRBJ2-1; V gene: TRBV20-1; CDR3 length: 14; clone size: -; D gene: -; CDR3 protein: CSASGGRSYNEQFF; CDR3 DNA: TGCAGTGCTAGTGGGGGGCGTTCCTACAATGAGCAGTTCTTC
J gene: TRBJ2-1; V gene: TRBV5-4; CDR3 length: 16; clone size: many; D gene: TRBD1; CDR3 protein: CASSLGDRVGANEQFF; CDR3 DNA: TGTGCCAGCAGCTTGGGTGACAGGGTCGGTGCGAATGAGCAGTTCTTC
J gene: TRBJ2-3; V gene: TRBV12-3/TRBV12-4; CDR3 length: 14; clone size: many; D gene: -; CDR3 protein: CASSLRDSLVTQYF; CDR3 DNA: TGTGCCAGCAGTTTAAGAGACAGTTTGGTTACGCAGTATTTT
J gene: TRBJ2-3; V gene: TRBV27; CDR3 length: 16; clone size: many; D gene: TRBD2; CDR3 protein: CASSLSPAGFTDTQYF; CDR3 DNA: TGTGCCAGCAGTTTATCACCAGCGGGATTCACAGATACGCAGTATTTT
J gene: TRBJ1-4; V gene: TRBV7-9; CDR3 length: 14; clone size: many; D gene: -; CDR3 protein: CASSLALGVEKLFF; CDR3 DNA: TGTGCCAGCAGCTTAGCCCTAGGGGTTGAAAAACTGTTTTTT
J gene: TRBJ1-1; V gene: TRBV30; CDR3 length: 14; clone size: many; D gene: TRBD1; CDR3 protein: CAWKGTGVNTEAFF; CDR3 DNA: TGTGCCTGGAAGGGAACAGGGGTGAACACTGAAGCTTTCTTT
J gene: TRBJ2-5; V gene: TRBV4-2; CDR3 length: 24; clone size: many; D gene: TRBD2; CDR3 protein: CASSQDLHLIGDGLAGTTQETQYF; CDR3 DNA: TGTGCCAGCAGCCAAGATCTCCATCTCATTGGTGATGGACTAGCGGGAACTACCCAAGAGACCCAGTACTTC
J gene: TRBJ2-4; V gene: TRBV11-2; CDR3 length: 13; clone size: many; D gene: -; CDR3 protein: CASSFSASNIQYF; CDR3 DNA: TGTGCCAGCAGCTTTTCGGCCTCAAACATTCAGTACTTC
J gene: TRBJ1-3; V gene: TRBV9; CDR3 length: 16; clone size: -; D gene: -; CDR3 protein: CASSVQGRGSGNTIYF; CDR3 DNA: TGTGCCAGCAGCGTACAGGGTCGGGGCTCTGGAAACACCATATATTTT
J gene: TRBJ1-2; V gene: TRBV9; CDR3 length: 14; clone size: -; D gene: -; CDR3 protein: CASSGGARSYGYTF; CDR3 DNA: TGTGCCAGCAGCGGCGGGGCGCGGAGCTATGGCTACACCTTC
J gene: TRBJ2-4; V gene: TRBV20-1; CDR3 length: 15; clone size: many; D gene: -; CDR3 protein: CSASPPGLAKNIQYF; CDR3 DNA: TGCAGTGCTAGCCCCCCGGGCCTAGCCAAAAACATTCAGTACTTC
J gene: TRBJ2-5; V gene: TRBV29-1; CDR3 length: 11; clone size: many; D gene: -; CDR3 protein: CSVDSGGAQYF; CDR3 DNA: TGCAGCGTTGATTCAGGCGGGGCCCAGTACTTC
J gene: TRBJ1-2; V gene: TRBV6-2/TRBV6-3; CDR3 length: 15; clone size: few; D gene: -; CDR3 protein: CASSFYGPSNYGYTF; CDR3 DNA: TGTGCCAGCAGTTTCTACGGGCCCTCAAACTATGGCTACACCTTC
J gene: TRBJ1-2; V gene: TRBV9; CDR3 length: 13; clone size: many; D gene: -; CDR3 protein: CASSPGQIYGYTF; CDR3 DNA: TGTGCCAGCAGCCCAGGACAGATCTATGGCTACACCTTC
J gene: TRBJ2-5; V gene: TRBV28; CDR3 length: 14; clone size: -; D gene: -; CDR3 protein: CASRPGGSQETQYF; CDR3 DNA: TGTGCCAGCAGACCAGGGGGGAGCCAAGAGACCCAGTACTTC
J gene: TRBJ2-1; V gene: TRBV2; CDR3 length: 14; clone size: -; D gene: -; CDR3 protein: CASKRDSSYNEQFF; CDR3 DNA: TGTGCCAGCAAGCGGGACAGCTCCTACAATGAGCAGTTCTTC
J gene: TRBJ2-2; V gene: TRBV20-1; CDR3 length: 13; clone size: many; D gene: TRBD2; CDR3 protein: CSVGGSGTGELFF; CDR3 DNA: TGCAGTGTGGGCGGGAGTGGCACCGGGGAGCTGTTTTTT
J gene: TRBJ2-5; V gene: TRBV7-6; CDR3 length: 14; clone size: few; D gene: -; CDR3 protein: CASSPVAREETQYF; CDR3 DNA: TGTGCCAGCAGCCCCGTCGCCAGGGAAGAGACCCAGTACTTC
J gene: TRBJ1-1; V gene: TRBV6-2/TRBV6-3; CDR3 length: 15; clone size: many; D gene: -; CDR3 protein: CASRPPPAPGTEAFF; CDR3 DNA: TGTGCCAGCAGGCCCCCACCGGCCCCGGGAACTGAAGCTTTCTTT
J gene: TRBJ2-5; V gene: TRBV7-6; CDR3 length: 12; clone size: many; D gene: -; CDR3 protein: CASSPTRETQYF; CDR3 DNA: TGTGCCAGCAGCCCCACCAGAGAGACCCAGTACTTC
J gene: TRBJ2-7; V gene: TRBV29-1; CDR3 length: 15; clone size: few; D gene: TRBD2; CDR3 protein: CSGGLAGGGEGEQYF; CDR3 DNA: TGCAGCGGGGGACTAGCGGGAGGAGGGGAAGGCGAGCAGTACTTC
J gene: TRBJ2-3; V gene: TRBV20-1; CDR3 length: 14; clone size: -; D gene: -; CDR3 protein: CSARVASGTDTQYF; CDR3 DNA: TGCAGTGCTAGAGTTGCATCAGGTACAGATACGCAGTATTTT
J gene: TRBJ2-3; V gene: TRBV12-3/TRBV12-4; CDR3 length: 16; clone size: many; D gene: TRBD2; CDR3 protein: CASSFGTSGSTDTQYF; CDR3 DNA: TGTGCCAGCAGTTTTGGGACTAGCGGAAGCACAGATACGCAGTATTTT
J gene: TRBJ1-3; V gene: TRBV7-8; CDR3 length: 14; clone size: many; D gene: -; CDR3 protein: CASSPRGSGNTIYF; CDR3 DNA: TGTGCCAGCAGCCCCCGCGGCTCTGGAAACACCATATATTTT
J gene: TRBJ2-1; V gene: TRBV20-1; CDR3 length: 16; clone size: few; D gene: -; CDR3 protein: CSARDFQSLPYNEQFF; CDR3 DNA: TGCAGTGCTAGAGATTTCCAGAGCCTCCCCTACAATGAGCAGTTCTTC
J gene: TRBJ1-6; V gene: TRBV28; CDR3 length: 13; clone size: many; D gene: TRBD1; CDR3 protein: CASTGQSNSPLHF; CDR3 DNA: TGTGCCAGCACGGGACAGTCAAATTCACCCCTCCACTTT
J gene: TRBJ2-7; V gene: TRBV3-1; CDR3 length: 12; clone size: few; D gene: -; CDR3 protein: CASSPGLYEQYF; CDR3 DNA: TGTGCCAGCAGCCCCGGACTCTACGAGCAGTACTTC
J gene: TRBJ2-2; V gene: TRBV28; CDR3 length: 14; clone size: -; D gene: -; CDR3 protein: CASSLGTPDGELFF; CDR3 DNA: TGTGCCAGCAGTTTGGGGACACCTGACGGGGAGCTGTTTTTT
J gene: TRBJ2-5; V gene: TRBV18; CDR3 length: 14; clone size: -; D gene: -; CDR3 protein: CASSRLAARETQYF; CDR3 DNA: TGTGCCAGCTCACGCCTGGCGGCACGAGAGACCCAGTACTTC
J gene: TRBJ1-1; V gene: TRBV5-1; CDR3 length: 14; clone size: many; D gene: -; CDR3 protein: CASSFGQANTEAFF; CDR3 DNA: TGCGCCAGCAGCTTCGGCCAAGCGAACACTGAAGCTTTCTTT
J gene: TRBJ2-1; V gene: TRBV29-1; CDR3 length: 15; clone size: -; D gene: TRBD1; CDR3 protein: CKGQGAGFSYNEQFF; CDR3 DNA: TGCAAGGGACAGGGGGCGGGGTTCTCCTACAATGAGCAGTTCTTC
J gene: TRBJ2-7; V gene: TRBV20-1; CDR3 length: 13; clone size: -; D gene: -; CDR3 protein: CSARDGTGYEQYF; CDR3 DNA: TGCAGTGCTAGAGATGGGACGGGCTACGAGCAGTACTTC
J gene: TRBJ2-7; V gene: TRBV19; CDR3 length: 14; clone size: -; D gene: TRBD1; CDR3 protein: CASSTWDRSYEQYF; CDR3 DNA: TGTGCCAGTAGTACTTGGGACAGGTCCTACGAGCAGTACTTC
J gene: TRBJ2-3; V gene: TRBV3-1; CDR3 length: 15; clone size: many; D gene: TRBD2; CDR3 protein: CASSQAASGSDTQYF; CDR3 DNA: TGTGCCAGCAGCCAAGCGGCTAGCGGGAGCGATACGCAGTATTTT
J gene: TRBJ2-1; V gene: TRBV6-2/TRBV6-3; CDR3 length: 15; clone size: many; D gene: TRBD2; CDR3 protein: CASSYSVAGRNEQFF; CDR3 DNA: TGTGCCAGCAGTTATTCGGTAGCGGGAAGAAATGAGCAGTTCTTC
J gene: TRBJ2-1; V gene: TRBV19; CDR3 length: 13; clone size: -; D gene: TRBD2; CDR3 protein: CASSSGSWNEQFF; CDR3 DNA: TGTGCCAGTTCTAGCGGGAGTTGGAATGAGCAGTTCTTC
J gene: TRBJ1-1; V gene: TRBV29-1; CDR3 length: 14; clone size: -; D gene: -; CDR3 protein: CSVEVTGKNTEAFF; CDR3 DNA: TGCAGCGTTGAAGTTACAGGGAAGAACACTGAAGCTTTCTTT
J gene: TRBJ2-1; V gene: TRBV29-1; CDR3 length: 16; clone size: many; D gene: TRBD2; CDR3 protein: CSVAGSATSVNNEQFF; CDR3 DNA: TGCAGCGTTGCGGGGAGTGCGACTAGCGTAAACAATGAGCAGTTCTTC
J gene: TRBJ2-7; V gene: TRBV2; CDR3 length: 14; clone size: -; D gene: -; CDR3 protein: CASSENGPEFEQYF; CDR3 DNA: TGTGCCAGCAGTGAAAACGGCCCCGAGTTCGAGCAGTACTTC
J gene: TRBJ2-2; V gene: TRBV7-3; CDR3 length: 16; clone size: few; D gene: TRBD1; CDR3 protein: CASSPRGDRAAGELFF; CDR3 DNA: TGTGCCAGCAGCCCCAGAGGGGACAGGGCGGCCGGGGAGCTGTTTTTT
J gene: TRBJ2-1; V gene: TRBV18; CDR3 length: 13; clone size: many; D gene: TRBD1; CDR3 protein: CASLRDRDNEQFF; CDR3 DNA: TGTGCCAGCCTCCGGGACAGGGACAATGAGCAGTTCTTC
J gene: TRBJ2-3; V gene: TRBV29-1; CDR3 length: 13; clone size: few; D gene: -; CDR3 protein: CSVEEGGGDTQYF; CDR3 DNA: TGCAGCGTTGAGGAGGGAGGAGGAGATACGCAGTATTTT
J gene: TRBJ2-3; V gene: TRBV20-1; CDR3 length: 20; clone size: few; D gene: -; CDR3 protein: CSAHGLSDIDELTTTDTQYF; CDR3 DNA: TGCAGTGCGCATGGCCTCTCGGACATCGACGAACTCACAACAACAGATACGCAGTATTTT
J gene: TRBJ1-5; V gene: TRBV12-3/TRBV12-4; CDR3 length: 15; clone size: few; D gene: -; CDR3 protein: CASSPAAISNQPQHF; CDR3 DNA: TGTGCCAGCAGTCCGGCAGCTATTAGCAATCAGCCCCAGCATTTT
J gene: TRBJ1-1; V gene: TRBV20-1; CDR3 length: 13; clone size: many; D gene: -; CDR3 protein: CSARDEGATEAFF; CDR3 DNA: TGCAGTGCTAGAGATGAAGGGGCCACTGAAGCTTTCTTT
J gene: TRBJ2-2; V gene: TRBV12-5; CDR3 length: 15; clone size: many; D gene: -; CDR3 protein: CASSRETGRTGELFF; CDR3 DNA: TGTGCTAGTAGTAGAGAAACAGGAAGGACCGGGGAGCTGTTTTTT
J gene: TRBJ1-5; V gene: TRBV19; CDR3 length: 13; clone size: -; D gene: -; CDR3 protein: CASSMRGNQPQHF; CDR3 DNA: TGTGCCAGTAGTATGAGGGGCAATCAGCCCCAGCATTTT
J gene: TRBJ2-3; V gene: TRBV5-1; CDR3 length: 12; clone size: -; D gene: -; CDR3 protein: CASSFTTDTQYF; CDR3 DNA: TGCGCCAGCAGCTTTACCACGGATACGCAGTATTTT
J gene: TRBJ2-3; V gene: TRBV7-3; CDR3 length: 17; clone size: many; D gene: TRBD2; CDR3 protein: CASSLGTGTIVSDTQYF; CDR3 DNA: TGTGCCAGCAGCTTAGGGACCGGGACTATCGTCTCTGATACGCAGTATTTT